The T cell receptor beta chain under discussion was sequenced for a study of memory CD8 T cells in hepatitis C reinfection. Whole-study context: A couple of donors cleared primary HCV but became chronic after reinfection. Reinfection meant HCV RNA positivity after two negatives ≥60 days apart. Peak reinfection samples were taken 3 to 8 weeks after detection.

A word on this clone: The junction differs from germline at one of its ends, possibly a read error.

Repertoires were generated with immunoSEQ multiplex PCR, while TCRdb's copy carries only in-frame clones and drops some. In the table there are 35,000 to 55,000 clones, around nine tenths of which are singletons. The time point denotes: peak reinfection, 3 to 8 weeks after reinfection detection. No in vitro expansion preceded TCR sequencing of the sorted cells. Donors came from people who inject drugs enrolled in HEPCO, Canada. This CDR3 has 15 amino acids. The V gene's germline CDR1 is SEHNR and CDR2 FQNEAQ (reference sequence). The sample was naive CD8+ T cells sorted from blood. The chain recombines TRBV7-9 with TRBJ2-4; 8 nucleotides agree with TRBD1. The clonotype originates from a man younger than 30 with hepatitis C virus infection. CDR3 in amino acids: CAGSPDRVAKNIQYF. In DNA form, the CDR3 reads TGTGCCGGCAGCCCGGACAGGGTTGCCAAAAACATTCAGTACTTC.